This T cell receptor (beta chain) appears in the sequencing data of a study of blood T cell repertoires in COVID-19. Study background: Specimens from acute and convalescent COVID-19 originated in the United States, Italy and Spain. T cells, B-cell-depleted T cells, or PBMCs provided the cDNA or gDNA that served as material.

This CDR3 has 15 residues. The V gene's germline CDR1 is SGHRS and CDR2 YFSETQ. With V trimmed by 3 bases and J by 5 bases, 1 base remained unmatched. Each recovered donor of Cohort 3 presented with two negative PCRs, clearance, or symptom resolution. Authors' methods: Nucleated cell number was recorded as an estimate derived from reference gene primer amplification. Repertoires were generated with immunoSEQ multiplex PCR, while TCRdb's copy carries only in-frame clones and drops some. V and J calls and clone size follow that table, whereas D and trimming were derived from the DNA. The repertoire holds about 400,000 clones, roughly 90% seen once, with 1.7% in the top ten.

The TCR was taken from a woman in her thirties who had recovered from COVID-19. Sequenced: PBMCs or T cells enriched from blood (not recorded which). V and J are TRBV5-1 and TRBJ2-2; 13 bases agree with TRBD2. The DNA for the CDR3 is TGCGCCAGCAGCTCGGGACTAGCGGGGACCGGGGAGCTGTTTTTT. Translation: CASSSGLAGTGELFF.